Sequencing of this T cell receptor beta chain was carried out in a study of T cells in Graves' hyperthyroidism and ophthalmopathy. As for the study in general: Peripheral blood was acquired at first diagnosis, ahead of any therapy whatsoever. Whole-study findings and limits: Model predictions of ophthalmopathy came a median approximately 6 months before onset.

This clonotype was seen only a few times. The antigen is not known. Germline values: CDR1 SGHRS, CDR2 YFSETQ. The CDR3 extends over 13 amino acids. V was cut by 4 bases and J by 2 bases, with 8 bases left in between. TCR beta CDR3 region amplification was performed from RNA transcripts. Primed by the HTBI set, a first-round RT-PCR was run on the TCR CDR3. One entry per CDR3 protein results from TCRdb running MiXCR on the multiplex PCR reads. Here the sample spans some 760,000 distinct CDR3 sequences, 14% being singletons. Sequencing used blood. This rearrangement joins TRBV5-1 to TRBJ2-3, with D hard to call. The TCR originated in a woman aged 18-30 years with Graves' hyperthyroidism. The CDR3 loop reads CASSVKNTDTQYF. The CDR3 nucleotides read TGCGCCAGCAGCGTGAAAAACACAGATACGCAGTATTTT.